This TCR beta chain was identified in a study of shared clonotypes between healthy human individuals. This CDR3 has 16 residues. J was trimmed by 2 bases and V by 2 bases; bases with no gene match: 5. Germline V gene data show CDR1 as MNHNY and CDR2 as SVGAGI (reference sequence). Data came from immunoSEQ multiplex PCR; TCRdb stores just in-frame clones and leaves some out. The profile shows around 300,000 clones, around nine tenths of them singletons. In regard to this clone: The antigen is undetermined.

Study outcomes and limitations: Shared clonotypes across all four donors exceeded non-shared ones in generation probability.

The sequenced sample was memory CD8+ T cells sorted from blood. As for subset: CD45RO+ cells pooled with CCR7-negative TemRA cells. This clonotype was obtained from a man between 18 and 29 years old in good health. V and J are TRBV6-6 and TRBJ2-5; 10 bases are shared with TRBD2. CDR3 DNA sequence: TGTGCCAGCAGTTACCCTCTAGCGGGGGATCAAGAGACCCAGTACTTC. The encoded protein is CASSYPLAGDQETQYF.